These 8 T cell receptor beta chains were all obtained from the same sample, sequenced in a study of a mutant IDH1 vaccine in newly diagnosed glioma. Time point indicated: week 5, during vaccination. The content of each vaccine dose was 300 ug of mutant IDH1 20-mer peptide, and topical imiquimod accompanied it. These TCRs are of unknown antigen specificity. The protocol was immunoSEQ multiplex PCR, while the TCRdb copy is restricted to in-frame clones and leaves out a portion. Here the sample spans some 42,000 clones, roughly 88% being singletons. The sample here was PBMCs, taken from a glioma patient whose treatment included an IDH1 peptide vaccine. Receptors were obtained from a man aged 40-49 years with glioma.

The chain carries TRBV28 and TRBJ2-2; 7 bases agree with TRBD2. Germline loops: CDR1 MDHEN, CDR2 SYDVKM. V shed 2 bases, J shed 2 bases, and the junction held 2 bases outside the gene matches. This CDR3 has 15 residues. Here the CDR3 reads CASSLRGLNTGELFF. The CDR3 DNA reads TGTGCCAGCAGTTTACGGGGACTAAACACCGGGGAGCTGTTTTTT.

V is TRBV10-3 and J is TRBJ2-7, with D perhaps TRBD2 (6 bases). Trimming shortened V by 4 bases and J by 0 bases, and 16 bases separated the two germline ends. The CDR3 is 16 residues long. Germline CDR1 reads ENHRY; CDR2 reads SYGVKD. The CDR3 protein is CAISGLGGGSSYEQYF. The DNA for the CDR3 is TGTGCCATCAGTGGCCTGGGGGGAGGCAGCTCCTACGAGCAGTACTTC.

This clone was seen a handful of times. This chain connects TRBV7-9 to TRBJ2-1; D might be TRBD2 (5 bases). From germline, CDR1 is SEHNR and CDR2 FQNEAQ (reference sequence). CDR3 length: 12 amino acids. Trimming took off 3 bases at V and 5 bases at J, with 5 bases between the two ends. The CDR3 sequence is CASSLRDNEQFF. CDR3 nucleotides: TGTGCCAGCAGCTTGCGGGACAATGAGCAGTTCTTC.

DNA of the CDR3: TGTGCCAGCAGCTCCGTCGGACAGTACAATGAGCAGTTCTTC. Translating it yields CASSSVGQYNEQFF. The V call is TRBV7-2, the J call TRBJ2-1, with D possibly matching TRBD1 (6 bases). V was shortened by 4 bases and J by 4 bases, with 11 bases between the two germline ends. The length of the CDR3 is 14 residues. Germline V gene sequence: CDR1 SGHTA, CDR2 FQGNSA.

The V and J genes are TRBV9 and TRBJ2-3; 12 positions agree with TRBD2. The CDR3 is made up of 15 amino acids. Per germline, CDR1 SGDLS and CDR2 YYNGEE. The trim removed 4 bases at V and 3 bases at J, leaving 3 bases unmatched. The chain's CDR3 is CASSIGLAGTDTQYF. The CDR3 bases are TGTGCCAGCAGCATTGGACTAGCGGGGACAGATACGCAGTATTTT.

This CDR3 is CASSSTLEQYF. The CDR3 bases are TGTGCCAGCAGCTCGACCTTAGAGCAGTACTTC. The chain employs TRBV11-2 and TRBJ2-7; D is unclear. The CDR3 loop spans 11 amino acids. V was shortened by 4 bases and J by 7 bases, with 8 bases between the two germline ends. The V gene's germline CDR1 is SGHAT and CDR2 FQNNGV.

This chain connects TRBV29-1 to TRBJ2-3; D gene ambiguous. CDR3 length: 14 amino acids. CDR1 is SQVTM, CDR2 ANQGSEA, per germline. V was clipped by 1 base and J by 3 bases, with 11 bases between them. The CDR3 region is CSVEGVSSTDTQYF. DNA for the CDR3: TGCAGCGTTGAAGGGGTTAGTTCAACAGATACGCAGTATTTT.

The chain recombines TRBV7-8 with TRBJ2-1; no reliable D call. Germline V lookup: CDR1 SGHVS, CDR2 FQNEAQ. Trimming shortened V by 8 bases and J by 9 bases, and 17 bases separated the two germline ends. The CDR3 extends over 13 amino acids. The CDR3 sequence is CASCRARRLEQFF. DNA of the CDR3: TGTGCCAGCTGTCGGGCCCGCCGTCTTGAGCAGTTCTTC.